These 28 T cell receptor beta chains originate from one sample sequenced in a study of blood T cell repertoires in COVID-19 (dated by TCRdb to the early 2020s). Preparation of the library involved the immunoSEQ multiplex PCR assay. The clones in this table, taken by TCRdb from immuneACCESS, are in-frame only. Not every clone is retained; where verified, under half of the shortfall comes from an unresolved V gene, and the cause of the rest is unknown. A total of about 260,000 clones appear in this sample, approximately 87% of them only once. Approximately 9% of the sample belongs to the ten largest clones. Material: peripheral blood. These receptors came from a human donor in a cohort sampled during active COVID-19.

The gene calls are TRBV29-1 and TRBJ2-7; tentative D call: TRBD2 (6 bases). This CDR3 comprises 12 residues. Trimming left V 5 bases short and J 0 bases short, with 8 bases between. Per the germline V gene, CDR1 is SQVTM and CDR2 is ANQGSEA. CDR3 bases: TGCAGCGTTCGGGACTCCTCCTACGAGCAGTACTTC. It yields the protein CSVRDSSYEQYF.

This clone was seen many times. The chain combines TRBV5-1 with TRBJ1-2; TRBD1 agrees at 9 bases. The CDR3 is 15 residues long. CDR1 is SGHRS, CDR2 YFSETQ, per germline. V gave up 3 bases and J gave up 5 bases; unmatched junction bases: 8. CDR3 protein: CASSSASGTGYGYTF. CDR3 coding DNA: TGCGCCAGCAGCTCCGCCTCCGGGACAGGGTATGGCTACACCTTC.

Note on this clone: Other DNA sequences of this sample code for an identical CDR3. The chain joins TRBV5-1 to TRBJ2-2, with TRBD1 identical over 9 bases. The germline V gene encodes CDR1 SGHRS and CDR2 YFSETQ. The CDR3 spans 15 residues. Trimming cost V 4 bases and J 4 bases; bases outside gene matches: 5. Here the CDR3 DNA reads TGCGCCAGCAGCAAGGGACAGGGCGGCACCGGGGAGCTGTTTTTT. This codes for CASSKGQGGTGELFF.

J is TRBJ1-2 and V is TRBV6-5; 8 bases agree with TRBD1. The length of the CDR3 is 14 residues. CDR1 and CDR2 (germline): MNHEY, SVGAGI. V shed 2 bases and J 5 bases; nucleotides not matched to a gene: 4. In nucleotides, the CDR3 is TGTGCCAGCAGTTACCGGGACAGGCTATATGGCTACACCTTC. Translation: CASSYRDRLYGYTF.

The genes are TRBV19 and TRBJ1-1, with a possible D match to TRBD1 (6 bases). The CDR3 contains 16 residues. CDR1 is LNHDA and CDR2 is SQIVND in the germline V gene (reference sequence). V was clipped by 1 base and J by 8 bases, with 20 bases between them. The CDR3 sequence is CASSIVGGAAHGEAFF. CDR3 coding DNA: TGTGCCAGTAGTATAGTCGGGGGGGCCGCGCACGGGGAAGCTTTCTTT. The whole variable domain, filled in from reference TRBV19 and TRBJ1-1, reads DGGITQSPKYLFRKEGQNVTLSCEQNLNHDAMYWYRQDPGQGLRLIYYSQIVNDFQKGDIAEGYSVSREKKESFPLTVTSAQKNPTAFYLCASSIVGGAAHGEAFFGQGTRLTVV.

The V and J genes are TRBV11-2 and TRBJ1-2; TRBD1 might be the D (6 bases). This CDR3 comprises 13 residues. Trimming shortened V by 3 bases and J by 6 bases, and 11 bases separated the two germline ends. CDR1 and CDR2 from the germline V gene are SGHAT and FQNNGV. The CDR3 nucleotides are TGTGCCAGCAGCTTCGGACAGTCCGATGGCTACACCTTC. Encoded protein: CASSFGQSDGYTF.

This rearrangement joins TRBV19 to TRBJ2-1, with 13 bases fitting TRBD2. Germline CDR1 and CDR2: LNHDA and SQIVND (reference sequence). The CDR3 covers 16 residues. The junction had 6 bases not matched to a gene; V was cut back by 3 bases and J by 7 bases. Written as DNA, the CDR3 is TGTGCCAGTAGTATCATCGCGACTAGCGGGAGGAATGAGCAGTTCTTC. It codes for CASSIIATSGRNEQFF.

The J gene is TRBJ2-3, the V gene TRBV12-3 or TRBV12-4; TRBD2 aligns across 8 bases. There are 12 residues in the CDR3. V lost 8 bases, J lost 5 bases, and 3 bases stayed unmatched. The CDR3: CASLAGGDTQYF. CDR3 sequence (DNA): TGTGCCAGCCTTGCGGGGGGAGATACGCAGTATTTT.

This clone was counted only a few times. The chain links TRBV19 to TRBJ1-2; D uncertain. Trimming left V 7 bases short and J 1 base short, with 22 bases between. The CDR3 covers 17 residues. The germline V gene has CDR1 LNHDA and CDR2 SQIVND (reference sequence). The CDR3 here is CASMGRDVFSLNYGYTF. DNA for the CDR3: TGTGCCAGTATGGGGAGGGATGTCTTCAGTCTTAACTATGGCTACACCTTC.

As DNA, the CDR3 is TGTGCCAGCAGCCCATCGAGGACAGACACAGATACGCAGTATTTT. Amino acids: CASSPSRTDTDTQYF. The chain couples TRBV9 to TRBJ2-3; the D gene is possibly TRBD1 (6 bases). The CDR3 contains 15 residues. Germline lookup yields CDR1 SGDLS and CDR2 YYNGEE. Trimming shortened V by 4 bases and J by 2 bases, and 14 bases separated the two germline ends.

Concerning this clone: Compared with germline, one end of the junction differs, possibly owing to a read error. The chain carries TRBV7-7 and TRBJ2-2; 10 nucleotides line up with TRBD1. CDR1 SSHAT and CDR2 FNYEAQ come from the germline V gene (reference sequence). The CDR3 is 15 amino acids. CDR3 nucleotides: TGTGCTAGCACCCTCGGGACAGGGGCCCCCGGGGAGCTGTTTTTT. It encodes CASTLGTGAPGELFF.

The V call is TRBV27, the J call TRBJ2-3; D unresolved. CDR1 is MNHEY and CDR2 is SMNVEV in the germline V gene (reference sequence). The V end lost 3 bases, the J end lost 4 bases, and 8 bases lay between the germline ends. The CDR3 has 13 residues. CDR3 protein: CASSLVAADTQYF. In DNA form, the CDR3 reads TGTGCCAGCAGTTTGGTAGCCGCAGATACGCAGTATTTT.

This chain connects TRBV20-1 to TRBJ2-7, with 7 positions matching TRBD1. The germline V gene has CDR1 DFQATT and CDR2 SNEGSKA (reference sequence). The CDR3 is 15 residues long. The junction had 15 bases not matched to a gene; V was cut back by 3 bases and J by 7 bases. CDR3 DNA sequence: TGCAGTGCTAGTAAGATCGGGCAGGGGGTAGAAGAGCAGTACTTC. Its translation is CSASKIGQGVEEQYF.

J is TRBJ1-5 and V is TRBV9; D perhaps matches TRBD1 (5 bases). The CDR3 is 14 amino acids. The germline gives CDR1 SGDLS, CDR2 YYNGEE. V shed 0 bases and J shed 4 bases, with 8 bases lying between them. The CDR3 loop reads CASSVGQQNQPQHF. Written as DNA, the CDR3 is TGTGCCAGCAGCGTAGGACAGCAGAATCAGCCCCAGCATTTT.

This chain uses TRBV28 with TRBJ2-1; D perhaps matches TRBD1 (6 bases). This CDR3 comprises 16 residues. The germline gives CDR1 MDHEN, CDR2 SYDVKM. The germline V and J ends were trimmed by 6 bases and 5 bases, with 20 bases remaining between them. The CDR3 bases are TGTGCCAGCAGGACTTCTCAGGGGCGGTGGGACAATGAGCAGTTCTTC. Its protein is CASRTSQGRWDNEQFF.

This clone was seen a handful of times. Here the CDR3 reads CGTGGFNEQFF. CDR3 bases: TGTGGGACAGGGGGCTTCAATGAGCAGTTCTTC. This chain connects TRBV19 to TRBJ2-1; TRBD1 matches at 11 bases. The germline gives CDR1 LNHDA, CDR2 SQIVND (reference sequence). The CDR3 runs to 11 residues.

The chain joins TRBV7-2 to TRBJ2-2; 9 bases fit TRBD2. This CDR3 comprises 15 residues. With 7 bases clipped from V and 5 bases from J, the junction kept 8 bases outside the gene matches. Germline CDR1 SGHTA, CDR2 FQGNSA. The CDR3 DNA reads TGTGCCAGCAACATAGCGGGAGTGTATACCGGGGAGCTGTTTTTT. As protein: CASNIAGVYTGELFF.

The chain carries TRBV2 and TRBJ1-2; a weak D match, TRBD1 (6 bases). Deletions cut 10 bases from V and 2 bases from J, with 20 bases between. The CDR3 is 15 residues long. Germline lookup yields CDR1 SNHLY and CDR2 FYNNEI. The CDR3, as DNA: TGTGCCAACCCATCACGGGGGGCGGGAAACTATGGCTACACCTTC. This encodes CANPSRGAGNYGYTF.

The chain uses TRBV18 and TRBJ2-7, with a weak D call TRBD1 (6 bases). Per the germline V gene, CDR1 is KGHSH and CDR2 is LQKENI. CDR3 size: 12 residues. Trimming took off 5 bases at V and 5 bases at J, with 10 bases between the two ends. The DNA for the CDR3 is TGTGCCAGCTCAAGCGACAGGAACGAGCAGTACTTC. This codes for CASSSDRNEQYF.

This chain uses TRBV6-5 with TRBJ1-2; D uncertain. CDR1 MNHEY and CDR2 SVGAGI come from the germline V gene. The CDR3 is 16 amino acids. Trimming pared 0 bases from V and 4 bases from J, leaving 15 bases between. CDR3 amino acids: CASSYSPQIMPYGYTF. In DNA, the CDR3 is TGTGCCAGCAGTTACTCCCCACAGATAATGCCCTATGGCTACACCTTC.

The chain employs TRBV14 and TRBJ2-6, with no clear D. The length of the CDR3 is 15 residues. Trimming removed 4 bases at V and 0 bases at J, with 7 bases between. Germline V gene sequence: CDR1 SGHDN, CDR2 FVKESK. CDR3 region: CASSPQNSGANVLTF. The CDR3, as DNA: TGTGCCAGCAGCCCACAGAACTCTGGGGCCAACGTCCTGACTTTC.

The chain employs TRBV29-1 and TRBJ2-1, with 7 bases lining up with TRBD2. The germline V gene has CDR1 SQVTM and CDR2 ANQGSEA. With 6 bases clipped from V and 0 bases from J, the junction kept 5 bases outside the gene matches. The CDR3 covers 14 residues. DNA of the CDR3: TGCAGCGTCTTAGCTAGCGGCTCCTACAATGAGCAGTTCTTC. Protein: CSVLASGSYNEQFF.

DNA for the CDR3: TGCGCCAGCAGCCAAGAGGAGGGGATCGGCTATGGCTACACCTTC. It encodes CASSQEEGIGYGYTF. The V call is TRBV4-3, the J call TRBJ1-2; maybe TRBD1 (5 bases). This CDR3 is built from 15 residues. Per the germline V gene, CDR1 is LGHNA and CDR2 is YSLEER. The V and J ends lost 0 bases and 4 bases respectively, with 12 bases between them.

The J gene is TRBJ2-7, the V gene TRBV7-6; possible D gene TRBD1, 6 bases. V was pared by 0 bases and J by 4 bases, with 19 bases between. Germline V gene data show CDR1 as SGHVS and CDR2 as FNYEAQ. The CDR3 is 17 amino acids. CDR3 residues: CASSLALNSGTPYEQYF. In nucleotides, the CDR3 is TGTGCCAGCAGCTTAGCGCTAAATTCCGGGACACCTTACGAGCAGTACTTC. The full variable domain, with the rest looked up from reference TRBV7-6 and TRBJ2-7, is GAGVSQSPRYKVTKRGQDVALRCDPISGHVSLYWYRQALGQGPEFLTYFNYEAQQDKSGLPNDRFSAERPEGSISTLTIQRTEQRDSAMYRCASSLALNSGTPYEQYFGPGTRLTVT.

The rearrangement links TRBV12-3 or TRBV12-4 to TRBJ1-1, with TRBD1 as a possible D gene (6 bases). The CDR3 is 12 amino acids. Between the trimmed V and J ends, which lost 7 bases and 8 bases, there was a span of 14 bases. DNA for the CDR3: TGTGCCAGCATCTTCTTTACAGGGGAAGCTTTCTTT. Translated, it gives CASIFFTGEAFF.

The CDR3 DNA reads as TGCGCCAGCAAGTGGGACATAGACTCCTACGAGCAGTACTTC. This translates into CASKWDIDSYEQYF. V and J are TRBV10-2 and TRBJ2-7, with D maybe TRBD1 (6 bases). V lost 7 bases and J lost 0, with 13 bases in between. Germline CDR1 and CDR2: WSHSY and SAAADI. This CDR3 has 14 residues.

The rearrangement uses TRBV18 and TRBJ1-3; D is perhaps TRBD1 (5 bases). The germline CDR1 and CDR2 sequences are KGHSH and LQKENI. V lost 3 bases and J lost 1, with 13 bases in between. The CDR3 loop spans 16 amino acids. The chain's CDR3 is CASSPRVKSSGNTIYF. CDR3 DNA: TGTGCCAGCTCACCCAGGGTAAAAAGTTCTGGAAACACCATATATTTT.

V gene TRBV5-5 combines with J gene TRBJ1-1; the D gene is possibly TRBD1 (5 bases). V lost 3 bases to trimming and J lost 4 bases, with 10 bases between them. The CDR3 has 13 amino acids. The V gene's germline CDR1 is SGHKS and CDR2 YYEKEE (reference sequence). CDR3 sequence (DNA): TGTGCCAGCAGCTGGGCGGGGGTCACTGAAGCTTTCTTT. It yields the protein CASSWAGVTEAFF.